Included here is one T cell receptor beta chain sequence, with context. This sample was taken from a study of blood T cell repertoires in COVID-19. As originally analysed: Nucleated cell counts were estimated from reference gene primer amplification. Only in-frame clones appear in the TCRdb table, and some are missing; sequencing was by immunoSEQ multiplex PCR. V and J calls and clone size are as listed in that table; D and trimming were resolved from the DNA. The data contain roughly 39,000 clones, 85% to 90% of them singletons. This TCR came from a man aged 25-45 years with active or convalescent COVID-19. Sequencing input: peripheral blood.

CDR3 residues: CASSFVSNYGYTF. CDR3 in DNA: TGTGCCAGCAGCTTTGTCAGTAACTATGGCTACACCTTC. The genes are TRBV7-2 and TRBJ1-2; D gene unclear. The V end was cut by 3 bases, the J end by 1 base, with 6 bases between. Looked up from germline, CDR1 is SGHTA and CDR2 is FQGNSA. CDR3 length equals 13 residues.